This TCR beta chain came from a study of memory CD4+ T cells and cytomegalovirus serostatus. At the level of the study: Healthy Belgian adult donors included about nine CMV-positive and 24 CMV-negative people. Whole-study findings and limits: Median bootstrapped AUC for CMV status was about 0.96 originally, about 0.9 US-trained. Of around 160 reported CMV TCRbeta sequences, 67 were found in memory CD4+ repertoires.

This clone has only one observation. Antigen specificity is unknown. Per the study methods: After removing out-of-frame reads, 2 million to 2.5 million distinct TCRbeta sequences remained. Assay used: immunoSEQ multiplex PCR; TCRdb lists only in-frame clones, some missing. The DNA was the basis for D and trimming; V, J and clone size are from that table. The sample shows tens of thousands of clones, 82% of them seen only once. The CDR3 length is 14 residues. Trimming left V 5 bases short and J 0 bases short, with 10 bases between. CDR1 is LNHDA, CDR2 SQIVND, per germline (reference sequence). Single viable CD3+CD4+CD8-CD45RO+ cells were sorted as the memory CD4+ T cells.

The sequencing sample was made of memory CD4+ T cells from blood. The TCR was taken from an adult in good health and CMV-seronegative. V and J are TRBV19 and TRBJ1-1, with D tentatively TRBD1 (5 bases). The CDR3 protein is CASSARGVNTEAFF. The CDR3 coding sequence is TGTGCCAGTAGTGCTCGGGGGGTGAACACTGAAGCTTTCTTT.